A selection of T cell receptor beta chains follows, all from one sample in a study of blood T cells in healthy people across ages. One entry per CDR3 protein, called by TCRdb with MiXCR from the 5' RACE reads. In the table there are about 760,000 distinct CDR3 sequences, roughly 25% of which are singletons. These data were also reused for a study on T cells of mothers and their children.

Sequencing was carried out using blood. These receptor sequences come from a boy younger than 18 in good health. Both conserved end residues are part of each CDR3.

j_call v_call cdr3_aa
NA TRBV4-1 CASSQEDRDHEQYF
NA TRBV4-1 CASSQDPGKWRNEQFF
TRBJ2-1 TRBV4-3 CASSQDLVSGGNNEQFF
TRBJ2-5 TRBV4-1 CASSGLTPYQETRYF
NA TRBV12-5 CASAMGQGARNEQFF
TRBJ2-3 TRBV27 CASSSTGSTDTQYF
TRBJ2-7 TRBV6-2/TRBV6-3 CASSYVGAEQYF
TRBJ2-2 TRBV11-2 CASSLQGLADTGELFF
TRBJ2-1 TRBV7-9 CASSHEFPRGDNEQFF
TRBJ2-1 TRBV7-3 CASAPKGSQRYNEQFF
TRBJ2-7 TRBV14 CASSEGLLSYEQYF
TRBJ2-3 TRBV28 CASSFMARGDTQYF
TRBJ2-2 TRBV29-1 CSVREGTKTGELFF
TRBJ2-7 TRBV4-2 CASSQVPRYEQYF
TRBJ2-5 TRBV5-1 CASSLSTRGRETQYF
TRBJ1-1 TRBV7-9 CASSPQTVPEAFF
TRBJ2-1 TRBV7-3 CASSKERGGYNEQFF
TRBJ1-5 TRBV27 CASSSQTAPPHQPQHF
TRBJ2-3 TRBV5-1 CASSLHLTDTQYF
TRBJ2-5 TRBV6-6 CASSWGQGGQETQYF
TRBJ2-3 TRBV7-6 CASRLAAGTDTQYF
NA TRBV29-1 CSVDTDSKETQYF
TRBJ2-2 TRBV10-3 CAISGDRGTGELFF
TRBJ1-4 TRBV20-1 CSARVGRKNEKLFF
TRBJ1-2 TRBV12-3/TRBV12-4 CASSPGMGLYGYTF
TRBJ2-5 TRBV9 CASSVEGTSGETQYF
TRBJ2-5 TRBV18 CASSPVAASGTFQETQYF
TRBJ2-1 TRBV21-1 CASSKVHRGGEINEQFF
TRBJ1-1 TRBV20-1 CSATGTGAGAFF
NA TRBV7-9 CASQGGVGYEQYF
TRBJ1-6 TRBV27 CASSGPRDNSPLHF
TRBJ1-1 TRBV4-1 CASSQIPGRVGTEAFF